One sample yielded the 30 T cell receptor beta chains listed below, sequenced in a study of control samples from healthy donors and cancer patients. The method was immunoSEQ multiplex PCR; TCRdb's version includes in-frame clones alone and lacks a portion of them. The sample shows 100,000 to 150,000 clones, around 86% of them seen only once. Sequenced sample: blood. The receptors come from a man aged 40-55 years in good health.

The chain employs TRBV30 and TRBJ2-3; 8 bases are shared with TRBD2. The CDR3 has 13 amino acids. Unmatched junction bases numbered 7, after V lost 4 bases and J lost 7 bases. The germline gives CDR1 GTSNPN, CDR2 SVGIG (reference sequence). In DNA form, the CDR3 reads TGTGCCTGGACGGGGGGGGCTGCGAATACGCAGTATTTT. It encodes CAWTGGAANTQYF.

The rearrangement links TRBV30 to TRBJ1-1; no reliable D call. The V gene's germline CDR1 is GTSNPN and CDR2 SVGIG (reference sequence). V was clipped by 2 bases and J by 1 base, with 8 bases between them. CDR3 length equals 13 residues. In DNA form, the CDR3 reads TGTGCCTGGAGTAAGTTTCAGAACACTGAAGCTTTCTTT. It codes for CAWSKFQNTEAFF. The entire variable domain, with the rest obtained from reference TRBV30 and TRBJ1-1, is as follows: SQTIHQWPATLVQPVGSPLSLECTVEGTSNPNLYWYRQAAGRGLQLLFYSVGIGQISSEVPQNLSASRPQDRQFILSSKKLLLSDSGFYLCAWSKFQNTEAFFGQGTRLTVV.

The count of this clone is one. The chain couples TRBV6-2 or TRBV6-3 to TRBJ2-7, with no clear D. Trimming took off 0 bases at V and 1 base at J, with 10 bases between the two ends. The CDR3 covers 15 residues. Per germline, CDR1 MNHEY and CDR2 SVGEGT. CDR3 sequence: CASSYSRTPSYEQYF. In DNA, the CDR3 is TGTGCCAGCAGTTACTCACGGACGCCATCCTACGAGCAGTACTTC.

CDR3 in DNA: TGTGCTAGTGGTTTGGGGAGTAGCGGGGGGGTACAAGAGACCCAGTACTTC. This translates into CASGLGSSGGVQETQYF. V gene TRBV12-5 combines with J gene TRBJ2-5; 11 bases are a match to TRBD2. In germline, CDR1 is LGHNT, CDR2 FRNRAP. The CDR3 contains 17 residues. The ends lost 1 base at V and 2 bases at J; junction bases unmatched: 6.

This chain uses TRBV9 with TRBJ2-7; no clear D. This CDR3 contains 13 residues. V was cut by 4 bases and J by 1 base, with 9 bases left in between. Germline CDR1 is SGDLS and CDR2 is YYNGEE. CDR3 DNA: TGTGCCAGCAGCTTGACACCTTCCTACGAGCAGTACTTC. Its translation is CASSLTPSYEQYF.

The V call is TRBV6-5, the J call TRBJ1-1, with D perhaps TRBD1 (6 bases). V lost 0 bases and J lost 5, with 13 bases in between. From germline, CDR1 is MNHEY and CDR2 SVGAGI. This CDR3 spans 15 amino acids. The CDR3 DNA reads TGTGCCAGCAGTTACTCTGAGCAGGGGAGGACTGAAGCTTTCTTT. Residues: CASSYSEQGRTEAFF.

The chain joins TRBV29-1 to TRBJ2-1; maybe TRBD2 (6 bases). The CDR3 has 15 residues. Looked up from germline, CDR1 is SQVTM and CDR2 is ANQGSEA. V shed 4 bases and J shed 2 bases, with 15 bases lying between them. The CDR3 here is CSVGTTGRTYNEQFF. As DNA, the CDR3 is TGCAGCGTTGGGACGACGGGGAGGACCTACAATGAGCAGTTCTTC.

The chain combines TRBV11-2 with TRBJ1-6, with D maybe TRBD1 (6 bases). The germline V gene has CDR1 SGHAT and CDR2 FQNNGV. This CDR3 has 14 amino acids. V dropped 6 bases and J dropped 4 bases, with 10 bases sitting between them. CDR3 protein: CASREDRYNSPLHF. The CDR3 coding sequence is TGTGCCAGCAGAGAAGACAGGTATAATTCACCCCTCCACTTT.

The rearrangement links TRBV7-9 to TRBJ2-2; D call uncertain. Germline values: CDR1 SEHNR, CDR2 FQNEAQ (reference sequence). The CDR3 runs to 13 residues. Trimming stripped 5 bases from V and 6 bases from J, with 10 bases between. The CDR3 region has the DNA TGTGCCAGCAGCCCTTTGGTCCCCGGGGAGCTGTTTTTT. Protein product: CASSPLVPGELFF.

The V and J genes are TRBV6-1 and TRBJ2-7; D is perhaps TRBD1 (6 bases). This CDR3 contains 15 residues. Germline CDR1 and CDR2: MNHNS and SASEGT. Trimming removed 1 base from V and 3 bases from J, with 13 bases in between. The CDR3 bases are TGTGCCAGCAGTGAAGGTGCAGGGGCGAGCTACGAGCAGTACTTC. Translation: CASSEGAGASYEQYF.

This clone appeared a single time. The V gene is TRBV5-4, the J gene TRBJ1-1, with no clear D. V gave up 0 bases and J gave up 4 bases, with 13 bases separating them. Germline CDR1 is SGHNT and CDR2 is YYREEE (reference sequence). The CDR3 length is 15 residues. CDR3 amino acids: CASSLGARLGTEAFF. In nucleotides, the CDR3 is TGTGCCAGCAGCTTGGGAGCCCGATTGGGCACTGAAGCTTTCTTT.

The chain is built from TRBV20-1 and TRBJ2-1; the D is unclear. Trimming left V 7 bases short and J 7 bases short, with 11 bases between. CDR1 and CDR2 (germline): DFQATT, SNEGSKA (reference sequence). The CDR3 spans 11 residues. This CDR3 reads CSVSLANEQFF. In nucleotides, the CDR3 is TGCAGTGTCTCGCTCGCGAATGAGCAGTTCTTC.

The chain carries TRBV9 and TRBJ1-6; weak D call: TRBD1 (6 bases). CDR3 length equals 15 residues. Germline-derived CDR1 and CDR2 are SGDLS and YYNGEE. The V gene lost 0 bases and the J gene lost 10 bases, with 14 bases spanning the gap. CDR3 coding DNA: TGTGCCAGCAGCGTAGGGGGGGCGCGTCTGTCACCCCTCCACTTT. It codes for CASSVGGARLSPLHF.

DNA of the CDR3: TGTGCCAGCAGCGTAGGTCAGGGTGGGAACACTGAAGCTTTCTTT. It translates to CASSVGQGGNTEAFF. The V call is TRBV9, the J call TRBJ1-1; TRBD1 might be the D (5 bases). The CDR3 sequence is 15 residues long. Germline assignment: CDR1 SGDLS and CDR2 YYNGEE. V lost 0 bases, J lost 1 base, and 10 bases lay in between.

The table lists this clone with a count of one. The V call is TRBV6-6, the J call TRBJ1-1; the match to TRBD1 covers 10 bases. CDR3 length equals 14 residues. CDR1 is MNHNY and CDR2 is SVGAGI in the germline V gene (reference sequence). With V trimmed by 5 bases and J by 4 bases, 4 bases remained unmatched. The CDR3 here is CASSPTGGRTEAFF. The CDR3 bases are TGTGCCAGCAGTCCGACAGGGGGCCGCACTGAAGCTTTCTTT.

This clone was observed once. V usage is TRBV27 and J usage is TRBJ1-5; no clear D gene. Deletions cut 2 bases from V and 7 bases from J, with 15 bases between. Looked up from germline, CDR1 is MNHEY and CDR2 is SMNVEV (reference sequence). The CDR3 length is 15 residues. The CDR3 DNA sequence: TGTGCCAGCAGTTTACTTCCTTGGGGAAAACAGCCCCAGCATTTT. Its protein product is CASSLLPWGKQPQHF.

The chain has TRBV6-4 and TRBJ2-1; 9 nucleotides agree with TRBD2. Germline V lookup: CDR1 MRHNA, CDR2 SNTAGT. J lost 15 bases, V lost 1 base, and 4 bases had no gene match. The CDR3 spans 12 residues. CDR3 residues: CASSDLRGGRFF. As DNA, the CDR3 is TGTGCCAGCAGTGACTTGCGGGGGGGCCGGTTCTTC.

The chain carries TRBV24-1 and TRBJ2-3; 8 nucleotides agree with TRBD1. After removal of 2 bases from V and 5 bases from J, the junction contained 26 bases not matched to a gene. The CDR3 runs 22 residues. Germline-derived CDR1 and CDR2 are KGHDR and SFDVKD. The CDR3 DNA is TGTGCCACCAGTGATTCACTCAATTCCCTTTTCGGACAGGGCTACTTTGGAGATACGCAGTATTTT. Protein sequence: CATSDSLNSLFGQGYFGDTQYF.

The chain uses TRBV11-3 and TRBJ2-3; the D call may be TRBD1 or TRBD2 (5 bases each). Germline V gene data show CDR1 as SGHNT and CDR2 as YENEEA. The ends were cut back, 4 bases at V and 2 bases at J, with 13 bases in the middle. The CDR3 is 15 amino acids. The CDR3 region has the DNA TGTGCCAGCAGCTCCGGGACCTTCTACACAGATACGCAGTATTTT. Translation: CASSSGTFYTDTQYF.

The chain has TRBV15 and TRBJ1-1; D uncertain. V was trimmed by 2 bases and J by 1 base, leaving 11 bases between them. The CDR3 has 15 amino acids. Germline CDR1 and CDR2: LNHNV and YYDKDF (reference sequence). Here the CDR3 reads CATSRPTGGNTEAFF. The CDR3 coding sequence is TGTGCCACCAGCAGACCAACTGGAGGGAACACTGAAGCTTTCTTT.

The rearrangement uses TRBV30 and TRBJ1-6; D is possibly TRBD1 (5 bases). CDR1 and CDR2 (germline): GTSNPN, SVGIG (reference sequence). Trimming took 0 bases from V and 6 from J, leaving 9 bases between them. CDR3 length equals 14 residues. Written as DNA, the CDR3 is TGTGCCTGGAGTGTTCAGAGGGGTAATTCACCCCTCCACTTT. Translated, it gives CAWSVQRGNSPLHF.

The chain carries TRBV12-3 or TRBV12-4 and TRBJ2-2; D is uncertain. V was shortened by 5 bases and J by 5 bases, with 9 bases between the two germline ends. The CDR3 is made up of 13 amino acids. The DNA of the CDR3 is TGTGCCAGCAGTCAAAACCCGACCGGGGAGCTGTTTTTT. It translates to CASSQNPTGELFF.

This chain connects TRBV5-4 to TRBJ2-7; no definite D call. The CDR3 sequence is 14 residues long. Trimming stripped 0 bases from V and 0 bases from J, with 7 bases between. Germline loops: CDR1 SGHNT, CDR2 YYREEE (reference sequence). CDR3 region: CASSLDPSSYEQYF. The CDR3 DNA follows: TGTGCCAGCAGCTTGGATCCGAGCTCCTACGAGCAGTACTTC.

The rearrangement uses TRBV7-2 and TRBJ1-2, with D uncertain. CDR1 and CDR2 from the germline V gene are SGHTA and FQGNSA. The CDR3 consists of 14 residues. The V and J ends lost 5 bases and 6 bases respectively, with 16 bases between them. CDR3 nucleotides: TGTGCCAGCAGCCCCCCGAGCGGGAGAAATGGCTACACCTTC. It translates to CASSPPSGRNGYTF.

The chain employs TRBV4-1 and TRBJ1-3, with D hard to call. The V end lost 0 bases, the J end lost 4 bases, and 10 bases lay between the germline ends. The CDR3 contains 15 residues. CDR1 and CDR2 from the germline V gene are MGHRA and YSYEKL. This CDR3 reads CASSQDSSSGNTIYF. The CDR3 coding sequence is TGCGCCAGCAGCCAAGACAGCAGTTCAGGAAACACCATATATTTT.

This chain joins TRBV27 and TRBJ1-5; D might be TRBD1 (5 bases). Trimming removed 6 bases from V and 1 base from J, with 13 bases in between. The CDR3 is made up of 15 amino acids. Germline V gene data show CDR1 as MNHEY and CDR2 as SMNVEV (reference sequence). CDR3 residues: CASSLYGGSNQPQHF. CDR3 nucleotide sequence: TGTGCCAGCAGCCTTTATGGGGGGAGCAATCAGCCCCAGCATTTT.

The chain joins TRBV6-2 or TRBV6-3 to TRBJ1-5; 7 nucleotides line up with TRBD1. After removal of 2 bases from V and 7 bases from J, the junction contained 5 bases not matched to a gene. CDR1 and CDR2 from the germline V gene are MNHEY and SVGEGT. The CDR3 is made up of 14 amino acids. The CDR3 region is CASSYNRGGQPQHF. The CDR3 DNA is TGTGCCAGCAGTTACAACAGGGGAGGACAGCCCCAGCATTTT.

The chain is built from TRBV11-3 and TRBJ1-1; D is possibly TRBD1 (6 bases). CDR3 length equals 15 residues. Germline-derived CDR1 and CDR2 are SGHNT and YENEEA. The V gene lost 1 base and the J gene lost 3 bases, with 12 bases spanning the gap. CDR3 residues: CASSLGGAEYTEAFF. The CDR3 nucleotides are TGTGCCAGCAGCTTAGGGGGGGCGGAGTACACTGAAGCTTTCTTT. Full variable domain (outside the CDR3, taken from reference TRBV11-3 and TRBJ1-1): EAGVVQSPRYKIIEKKQPVAFWCNPISGHNTLYWYLQNLGQGPELLIRYENEEAVDDSQLPKDRFSAERLKGVDSTLKIQPAELGDSAVYLCASSLGGAEYTEAFFGQGTRLTVV.

The V gene is TRBV7-2, the J gene TRBJ2-3; D is undetermined. V was trimmed by 5 bases and J by 3 bases, leaving 12 bases between them. Germline V gene data show CDR1 as SGHTA and CDR2 as FQGNSA. This CDR3 has 14 amino acids. For the CDR3, the DNA is TGTGCCAGCAGCCCCAGCCAGGCAACAGATACGCAGTATTTT. Amino acids: CASSPSQATDTQYF.

V is TRBV4-1 and J is TRBJ2-4; 11 bases agree with TRBD2. The CDR3 totals 20 residues. V shed 0 bases and J 3 bases; nucleotides not matched to a gene: 13. CDR1 is MGHRA, CDR2 YSYEKL, per germline. This chain's CDR3 is CASSQDRLAGGPGGKNIQYF. As DNA, the CDR3 is TGCGCCAGCAGCCAAGATAGGTTAGCGGGGGGGCCGGGTGGCAAAAACATTCAGTACTTC.